This entry describes one T cell receptor beta chain. No antigen is known for it. One base away there is no much larger clone; base qualities are not given. This sample was taken from a study of blood T cell repertoires in COVID-19 (dated by TCRdb to the early 2020s). Context from the whole study: Samples covering the acute and convalescent phases of COVID-19 were provided by collaborators in the United States, Italy and Spain. A de-identified subject ID, COVID-19 status, age in years and sex were almost always included in the sample metadata. The material from the prospective study consisted of cDNA or gDNA derived from T cells, B-cell-depleted T cells, or PBMCs. The dataset comprised deeply sampled blood TCRbeta repertoires from subjects exposed to, actively infected with, or recovered from COVID-19. Samples were obtained from the ongoing ImmuneRACE study (first 160 participants) and from over 1,000 subjects provided by 6 global collaborators. Where HLA class I and class II types were available, the types were taken from metadata supplied by the sample provider, not from assay-based typing. A freely available public database, intended as a resource for researchers studying the immune response to SARS-CoV-2, is where the repertoires were released.

Whole blood was collected in K2EDTA tubes by collaborating institutions according to the institutions' own protocols. Collaborator samples were shipped for TCRbeta analysis as frozen whole blood, isolated PBMCs, or DNA extracted from either sample type. The immunoSEQ Assay, a bias-controlled multiplex PCR, was used to amplify TCRbeta CDR3 regions from genomic DNA. As for the authors' bioinformatics: Nucleated cell counts per sample were estimated from amplification of reference gene primers within the assay. To quantify the absolute abundance of each unique TCRbeta CDR3 rearrangement, sequence reads were collapsed and filtered. Productive Simpson clonality was computed per sample as the square root of Simpson's diversity index over productive rearrangements. TCRdb retrieved this table from immuneACCESS and kept in-frame rearrangements only. Not all clones are present; in checked studies, unresolved V genes account for under half, and no reason is known for the remainder. V and J calls and clone size are those listed in that table; D and trimming were worked out from the DNA. For this sample there are about 180,000 clones; more than 85% appear just once. Of the sample, roughly 2.9% is held by the ten largest clones.

The CDR3 spans 15 residues, from the cysteine through the phenylalanine. Only CDR3 DNA remains: 45 bases, in frame from the first base. For CDR1 and CDR2, the germline V gene lists SGHRS and YFSETQ. V and J lose 5 bases and 2 bases, and a span of 15 bases separates them. Overall results and qualifications from the work: The quantity of clinical and demographic metadata differed by source and by participant and was supplied without curation.

The sequenced sample consisted of peripheral blood. This receptor chain uses TRBV5-1 and TRBJ2-3; the D segment could be TRBD1, given 6 matching bases. This sequence was found in a woman aged 30 to 39 with active or convalescent COVID-19. The CDR3: CASRTSGDLTDTQYF. The DNA sequence is given as TGCGCCAGCAGAACTTCAGGGGACCTCACAGATACGCAGTATTTT.